The 25 T cell receptor beta chains in this list originate from one sample, sequenced in a study of blood T cell repertoires in COVID-19. Libraries were prepared by immunoSEQ multiplex PCR; TCRdb keeps only in-frame clonotypes and omits some of them. The sample lists fewer than 350,000 clones, roughly 90% seen once, with around 14% in the top ten. Material for sequencing was peripheral blood. The receptors stem from a woman in her seventies with COVID-19, enrolled during active disease.

This clone was seen only a few times. The genes are TRBV9 and TRBJ2-3; the match to TRBD2 covers 7 bases. The CDR3 is 15 amino acids. Germline V CDR1 and CDR2: SGDLS, YYNGEE. The V and J ends lost 0 bases and 6 bases, in that order; junction bases with no gene match: 7. This CDR3 is CASSVGGSGEDTQYF. CDR3 nucleotides: TGTGCCAGCAGCGTAGGAGGAAGCGGGGAGGATACGCAGTATTTT.

The V and J genes are TRBV5-1 and TRBJ1-2; a weak D match, TRBD1 (5 bases). Trimming removed 3 bases from V and 4 bases from J, with 13 bases in between. CDR1 is SGHRS, CDR2 YFSETQ, per germline. The CDR3 is made up of 14 amino acids. Written as DNA, the CDR3 is TGCGCCAGCAGCTCCGACAGTCAAGGCTATGGCTACACCTTC. Its protein is CASSSDSQGYGYTF.

This rearrangement joins TRBV6-4 to TRBJ2-1; tentatively, D is TRBD2 (5 bases). This CDR3 has 15 residues. Trimming cost V 6 bases and J 1 base, with 13 bases left between them. Germline loops: CDR1 MRHNA, CDR2 SNTAGT. The CDR3 bases are TGTGCCAGCAGCCCCCTAGCCGAATCCTACAATGAGCAGTTCTTC. Its protein is CASSPLAESYNEQFF.

This chain links TRBV30 with TRBJ1-5; the match to TRBD1 covers 7 bases. The CDR3 extends over 13 amino acids. The J segment lost 3 bases and the V segment lost 7 bases, leaving 6 bases of the junction unmatched. Germline CDR1 GTSNPN, CDR2 SVGIG (reference sequence). CDR3 amino acids: CALDRTNNQPQHF. In nucleotides, the CDR3 is TGTGCCTTGGACAGGACGAACAATCAGCCCCAGCATTTT.

The CDR3, as DNA: TGCGCCAGCAGCCAAAATAAACTTGGGGGCTCTAACACCGGGGAGCTGTTTTTT. Protein sequence: CASSQNKLGGSNTGELFF. The gene calls are TRBV4-3 and TRBJ2-2, with D perhaps TRBD1 (6 bases). Germline-derived CDR1 and CDR2 are LGHNA and YSLEER. The V and J ends lost 2 bases and 2 bases respectively, with 18 bases between them. The CDR3 runs 18 residues.

In nucleotides, the CDR3 is TGCGCCAGCAGCCAAGACCCCGTGTACGAGCAGTACTTC. Translating it yields CASSQDPVYEQYF. The chain has TRBV4-1 and TRBJ2-7; D is unclear. Germline V gene sequence: CDR1 MGHRA, CDR2 YSYEKL. Trimming shortened V by 0 bases and J by 4 bases, and 7 bases separated the two germline ends. The CDR3 loop spans 13 amino acids.

The V call is TRBV9, the J call TRBJ2-2; maybe TRBD1 (6 bases). The germline V and J ends were trimmed by 4 bases and 7 bases, with 20 bases remaining between them. From germline, CDR1 is SGDLS and CDR2 YYNGEE. CDR3 length equals 16 residues. In DNA, the CDR3 is TGTGCCAGCAGCCCCCCCAGGAGCGAGGGGGACGGGGAGCTGTTTTTT. Translating it yields CASSPPRSEGDGELFF.

This chain uses TRBV28 with TRBJ1-6; maybe TRBD1 (5 bases). V was shortened by 3 bases and J by 7 bases, with 10 bases between the two germline ends. The CDR3 totals 14 residues. Germline V CDR1 and CDR2: MDHEN, SYDVKM. In DNA, the CDR3 is TGTGCCAGCAGTTTGACGACAGCGAATTCACCCCTCCACTTT. Its protein is CASSLTTANSPLHF.

Here the CDR3 reads CASSPWTGENTEAFF. CDR3 sequence (DNA): TGTGCCAGCTCACCGTGGACAGGGGAGAACACTGAAGCTTTCTTT. V gene TRBV18 combines with J gene TRBJ1-1, with 9 bases aligning to TRBD1. Trimming at V came to 3 bases and at J to 1 base, leaving 3 bases not matched to a gene. Germline V gene sequence: CDR1 KGHSH, CDR2 LQKENI. This CDR3 has 15 residues.

The genes are TRBV19 and TRBJ1-4; no clear D. The V gene lost 0 bases and the J gene lost 8 bases, with 19 bases spanning the gap. The CDR3 extends over 17 amino acids. Germline values: CDR1 LNHDA, CDR2 SQIVND (reference sequence). This chain's CDR3 is CASSIDLKLWGGEKLFF. The CDR3 DNA reads TGTGCCAGTAGTATAGACCTCAAACTGTGGGGAGGAGAAAAACTGTTTTTT. Full variable domain (outside the CDR3, taken from reference TRBV19 and TRBJ1-4): DGGITQSPKYLFRKEGQNVTLSCEQNLNHDAMYWYRQDPGQGLRLIYYSQIVNDFQKGDIAEGYSVSREKKESFPLTVTSAQKNPTAFYLCASSIDLKLWGGEKLFFGSGTQLSVL.

The V call is TRBV5-1, the J call TRBJ1-4, with TRBD1 identical over 8 bases. V lost 2 bases, J lost 4 bases, and 1 base stayed unmatched. The CDR3 extends over 14 amino acids. Per germline, CDR1 SGHRS and CDR2 YFSETQ. This chain's CDR3 is CASSFRGLNEKLFF. CDR3 nucleotide sequence: TGCGCCAGCAGCTTCAGGGGGCTTAATGAAAAACTGTTTTTT.

J is TRBJ2-1 and V is TRBV15; 9 bases agree with TRBD2. There are 14 residues in the CDR3. The junction had 10 bases not matched to a gene; V was cut back by 7 bases and J by 9 bases. The germline CDR1 and CDR2 sequences are LNHNV and YYDKDF (reference sequence). The CDR3 nucleotides read TGTGCCACCATCCGGGGCGGGGGGGAGTTTGAGCAGTTCTTC. Protein: CATIRGGGEFEQFF.

This rearrangement joins TRBV28 to TRBJ2-7, with D possibly matching TRBD2 (6 bases). The ends were cut back, 4 bases at V and 7 bases at J, with 20 bases in the middle. Germline V gene sequence: CDR1 MDHEN, CDR2 SYDVKM. This CDR3 has 15 residues. The CDR3 loop is CASSSVAGRGVEQYF. The CDR3 bases are TGTGCCAGCAGTTCCGTCGCAGGGCGGGGAGTGGAGCAGTACTTC.

The gene calls are TRBV6-5 and TRBJ1-3, with D perhaps TRBD1 (5 bases). Trimming shortened V by 8 bases and J by 0 bases, and 14 bases separated the two germline ends. The CDR3 length is 15 residues. The germline V gene has CDR1 MNHEY and CDR2 SVGAGI. DNA for the CDR3: TGTGCCAGCTATACCGGCGACAGCTCTGGAAACACCATATATTTT. As protein: CASYTGDSSGNTIYF.

This clone was counted a single time. The chain recombines TRBV12-5 with TRBJ1-4; a weak D match, TRBD1 (5 bases). Germline CDR1 is LGHNT and CDR2 is FRNRAP. Trimming left V 0 bases short and J 7 bases short, with 21 bases between. CDR3 length: 18 amino acids. The CDR3 coding sequence is TGTGCTAGTGGTTTGGTAGTCGGCAGGGAACTTTCACTTGAAAAACTGTTTTTT. It codes for CASGLVVGRELSLEKLFF.

The chain couples TRBV5-4 to TRBJ1-2, with unresolved D. The CDR3 has 15 amino acids. Trimming removed 4 bases at V and 6 bases at J, with 19 bases between. Germline V gene lookup returns CDR1 SGHNT and CDR2 YYREEE (reference sequence). The CDR3 DNA sequence: TGTGCCAGCAGCCCCGAGCTAGCCAAAAAGAATGGCTACACCTTC. This encodes CASSPELAKKNGYTF.

This clone was found a few times. V and J are TRBV4-1 and TRBJ1-6, with TRBD1 identical over 9 bases. Germline trimming cut 2 bases from V and 7 bases from J; bases unmatched to any gene: 6. The CDR3 sequence is 16 residues long. Germline V lookup: CDR1 MGHRA, CDR2 YSYEKL. The CDR3 sequence is CASSQRQGGENSPLHF. CDR3 coding DNA: TGCGCCAGCAGCCAACGACAGGGGGGAGAAAATTCACCCCTCCACTTT.

The CDR3 loop is CASSVRTSGGARTDTQYF. The CDR3 nucleotides are TGTGCCAGCAGCGTTAGGACTAGCGGGGGGGCAAGGACAGATACGCAGTATTTT. V usage is TRBV9 and J usage is TRBJ2-3, with 15 bases matching TRBD2. V lost 2 bases and J lost 3; bases outside the gene matches: 7. The length of the CDR3 is 18 residues. Germline lookup yields CDR1 SGDLS and CDR2 YYNGEE.

This clone was observed at least ten times. The chain combines TRBV18 with TRBJ1-2; TRBD1 matches 7 bases. The germline gives CDR1 KGHSH, CDR2 LQKENI. The CDR3 loop spans 13 amino acids. Trimming removed 4 bases from V and 8 bases from J; junction bases left unmatched: 7. This CDR3 is CASSRQGIDGYTF. As DNA, the CDR3 is TGTGCCAGCTCACGACAGGGTATCGACGGCTACACCTTC. The full variable domain, with the rest looked up from reference TRBV18 and TRBJ1-2, is NAGVMQNPRHLVRRRGQEARLRCSPMKGHSHVYWYRQLPEEGLKFMVYLQKENIIDESGMPKERFSAEFPKEGPSILRIQQVVRGDSAAYFCASSRQGIDGYTFGSGTRLTVV.

V gene TRBV12-3 or TRBV12-4 combines with J gene TRBJ2-1; TRBD2 agrees at 9 bases. This CDR3 comprises 13 residues. V dropped 1 base and J dropped 14; count of bases not matched to a gene: 6. CDR3 region: CASSLVLAGYKFF. CDR3 bases: TGTGCCAGCAGTTTAGTCCTAGCGGGGTATAAGTTCTTC.

The V gene is TRBV6-6, the J gene TRBJ1-2; TRBD1 might be the D (6 bases). From germline, CDR1 is MNHNY and CDR2 SVGAGI (reference sequence). V was cut by 2 bases and J by 3 bases, with 16 bases left in between. The CDR3 totals 16 residues. This CDR3 is CASSYTPGGGDYGYTF. The CDR3 nucleotides are TGTGCCAGCAGTTACACCCCGGGGGGCGGCGACTATGGCTACACCTTC.

This chain links TRBV6-2 or TRBV6-3 with TRBJ1-2; D may be TRBD1 (6 bases). V lost 5 bases, J lost 5 bases, and 12 bases lay in between. Germline loops: CDR1 MNHEY, CDR2 SVGEGT. This CDR3 has 13 residues. In DNA form, the CDR3 reads TGTGCCAGCAGTGCAGGACAGATATATGGCTACACCTTC. Protein: CASSAGQIYGYTF.

The chain uses TRBV24-1 and TRBJ2-7, with 11 bases fitting TRBD2. V trimming: 9 bases; J trimming: 5 bases; junction bases outside the gene matches: 11. The germline CDR1 and CDR2 sequences are KGHDR and SFDVKD. The CDR3 extends over 15 amino acids. The CDR3 region is CATGRLAGPEHEQYF. Written as DNA, the CDR3 is TGTGCCACCGGAAGACTAGCGGGACCTGAACACGAGCAGTACTTC.

The genes are TRBV6-6 and TRBJ1-2; D is ambiguous. V gave up 4 bases and J gave up 8 bases, with 8 bases separating them. The CDR3 length is 11 residues. Germline values: CDR1 MNHNY, CDR2 SVGAGI (reference sequence). The DNA for the CDR3 is TGTGCCAGCAGTTCCCTCCCCGGCTACACCTTC. Residues: CASSSLPGYTF.

The J gene is TRBJ2-5, the V gene TRBV2; 11 bases are shared with TRBD2. Trimming cost V 6 bases and J 1 base; bases outside gene matches: 4. The CDR3 extends over 15 amino acids. CDR1 is SNHLY and CDR2 is FYNNEI in the germline V gene. The CDR3 loop is CASRTSGDLQETQYF. The CDR3 DNA follows: TGTGCCAGCAGGACTAGCGGGGACCTCCAAGAGACCCAGTACTTC.